This T cell receptor (beta chain) emerged from a study of T cells in Graves' hyperthyroidism and ophthalmopathy (dated by TCRdb to between 2018 and 2021). Describing the broader study: Peripheral blood was collected at initial diagnosis, before any treatment. The 90 to 100 discovery patients were randomly divided into training and test sets at a 7:3 ratio. An independent validation cohort of around 19 hyperthyroidism patients and about 15 patients who later progressed to ophthalmopathy tested prospective prediction of ophthalmopathy. To identify distinguishing TCR V-J signatures, a discovery cohort of 100 or so patients was used, comprising 43 with Graves' ophthalmopathy and around 60 with stable Graves' hyperthyroidism. The paper reports TCR Vbeta CDR3 sequencing of about 140 peripheral blood samples: some 41 ophthalmopathy, fewer than 80 hyperthyroidism and 17 progressor patients. After blood sampling, hyperthyroidism patients were treated with methimazole at a starting dose of 30 mg daily, and ophthalmopathy patients were treated with high-dose intravenous methylprednisolone. In addition, the study compared T-cell repertoires in thyroid tissue and in blood from six Graves' hyperthyroidism patients.

Stable Graves' hyperthyroidism was defined as no progression to ophthalmopathy during 18 months of follow-up. Hyperthyroidism patients were newly diagnosed, with disease duration under 2 months, and aged 18 to 65 years. Exclusion was applied to patients with uncontrolled infections, other autoimmune diseases, pregnancy or lactation. Diagnoses relied on clinical symptoms, serum thyroxine and TRAb, thyroid ultrasound and orbital computed tomography. Ficoll-Paque density gradient centrifugation was used to isolate PBMCs from 8.5 to 10 ml of fresh peripheral blood. Trizol reagent was used to extract total RNA, and RNA quality was then checked on an Agilent 2100 Bioanalyzer. For CDR1 and CDR2, the germline V gene (reference sequence) lists DFQATT and SNEGSKA. V loses 4 bases of germline sequence and J loses 3 bases, and the interval between the two ends is 6 bases. Spanning cysteine to phenylalanine, the CDR3 consists of 12 amino acids. The only DNA kept is the CDR3, 36 bases in frame from the first base.

Amplification of TCR beta CDR3 regions was carried out from RNA transcripts. A first-round RT-PCR of the TCR CDR3 used the HTBI primer set with the Qiagen OneStep RT-PCR kit. The libraries were constructed in a second round of multiplex PCR and then size-selected and purified. The libraries were sequenced on an Illumina HiSeq2000 using paired-end 100 bp reads. Processing in the source paper ran as follows. SOAPnuke was used to process the raw data, throwing out any read that contained adapters or uncalled bases, had a mean Phred below 15, or lacked an exact constant-primer or identifier match. COPE v1.2.5 was used to merge the high-quality paired reads, and each unique nucleotide sequence was defined as a clonotype. MiTCR v1.1 was used to align the clonotypes against IMGT TRBV, TRBD and TRBJ reference segments. Analysis was restricted to V-J combinations with a frequency above 0.0001, which covered roughly 99% of repertoires. The TCS score was defined as F50 (clonal expansion) divided by E x V (chaos), with BLOSUM62-based TCRdist calculated between CDR3 peptides within each V-J. Welch's t-statistics and random forest reduced roughly 500 V-J features to 13, which were used in a naive Bayes classifier (R e1071). TCRdb applied fastp at Q25 and MiXCR to the public reads, then kept only in-frame beta chains. All rows with the same CDR3 protein become a single entry with the most common DNA and genes. The authors' filters were not applied to this entry. Recorded for this sample are roughly 660,000 distinct CDR3 sequences; roughly 17% of them occurred a single time. The top ten hold around a sixth of the sample.

This clonotype has just a few counts. Its antigen is not yet known. There are no base qualities to consult, and no much larger clone falls within one base. Paper-wide results and their limitations: Most expanded thyroid clonotypes (frequency above 0.001) were also detected in blood, a finding suggesting that blood repertoires may reflect thyroid immune responses. A model built on a 13 V-J signature distinguished ophthalmopathy from stable hyperthyroidism, reaching approximately 89% sensitivity and about 81% specificity in cross-validation and 80%/75% in testing. In validation, the model predicted progression to ophthalmopathy a median of 6.5 months before onset, with over 60% sensitivity and 72.22% specificity. Sample size was not statistically predetermined, and blinding of investigators to group allocation was not performed.

Material for sequencing was blood. The TCR originated in a man aged 50-60 years with Graves' hyperthyroidism. The chain employs TRBV20-1 and TRBJ2-2; no D gene can be assigned with confidence. The DNA sequence follows: TGCAGTGCTAAAAGGGACACCGGGGAGCTGTTTTTT. Its protein reads: CSAKRDTGELFF.